This T cell receptor beta chain derives from a study of vaccination effects on CD4 cells after COVID-19. A remark on this clone: Antigen unknown.

The germline V gene has CDR1 SGHNT and CDR2 YYREEE (reference sequence). The CDR3 contains 15 residues. V was clipped by 0 bases and J by 2 bases, with 11 bases between them. Sequenced by immunoSEQ multiplex PCR; TCRdb stores in-frame clones only, minus some. Of around 46,000 clones listed, under 80% are singletons. ViraFEST assay sequencing came after antigen-specific CD4+ T cells were expanded with viral peptide pools. Following a roughly 9-day culture, CD4+ T cells were purified. Their SARS-CoV-2 infection, verified by PCR, occurred between March and December 2020. This chain links TRBV5-4 with TRBJ2-5; D is undetermined. The sequence derives from a human donor who had a prior SARS-CoV-2 infection. The sequencing used CD4+ T cells from PBMCs cultured with a peptide pool, collected before COVID-19 vaccination. The CDR3 here is CASSLDASRQETQYF. CDR3 nucleotide sequence: TGTGCCAGCAGCTTGGATGCCAGTAGGCAAGAGACCCAGTACTTC.